The 6 T cell receptor beta chains presented below share a single source sample, sequenced in a study of blood T cell repertoires in COVID-19. The assay was immunoSEQ multiplex PCR, and TCRdb's table has in-frame clones only and misses some. Altogether approximately 50,000 clones are present, 85% to 90% being singletons, with the ten largest covering 10%. The sequenced sample was peripheral blood. These receptors all come from a human donor in a cohort sampled during active COVID-19.

V gene TRBV7-2 combines with J gene TRBJ2-1, with D hard to call. Between the trimmed V and J ends, which lost 5 bases and 3 bases, there was a span of 14 bases. CDR1 is SGHTA and CDR2 is FQGNSA in the germline V gene. The CDR3 loop spans 15 amino acids. The DNA of the CDR3 is TGTGCCAGCAGCCCTCGCTGGTCTAACTACAATGAGCAGTTCTTC. Its protein product is CASSPRWSNYNEQFF.

Only one count was recorded for this clone. The J gene is TRBJ2-7, the V gene TRBV6-2 or TRBV6-3; 7 nucleotides align to TRBD1. J lost 0 bases, V lost 4 bases, and 3 bases had no gene match. The CDR3 runs 14 residues. From germline, CDR1 is MNHEY and CDR2 SVGEGT. For the CDR3, the DNA is TGTGCCAGCAGTTGGGACAGAAGCTCCTACGAGCAGTACTTC. Translation gives CASSWDRSSYEQYF.

This clone was counted a few times. The rearrangement links TRBV3-1 (or the pseudogene TRBV3-2) to TRBJ2-3; D is perhaps TRBD2 (6 bases). V lost 3 bases, J lost 4 bases, and 8 bases lay in between. The CDR3 has 13 amino acids. In germline, CDR1 is LGHDT, CDR2 YNNKEL (reference sequence). CDR3 region: CASSQPGADTQYF. The CDR3, as DNA: TGTGCCAGCAGCCAGCCGGGGGCAGATACGCAGTATTTT.

The rearrangement links TRBV5-4 to TRBJ1-4; D perhaps matches TRBD1 (5 bases). The CDR3 has 14 residues. Trimming removed 0 bases at V and 12 bases at J, with 15 bases between. Germline loops: CDR1 SGHNT, CDR2 YYREEE (reference sequence). CDR3 protein: CASSLVTAGPELFF. CDR3 bases: TGTGCCAGCAGCTTGGTGACAGCGGGGCCTGAACTGTTTTTT.

V usage is TRBV29-1 and J usage is TRBJ1-2; 8 bases are shared with TRBD1. This CDR3 comprises 13 residues. The V gene's germline CDR1 is SQVTM and CDR2 ANQGSEA. V lost 6 bases to trimming and J lost 4 bases; unmatched junction nucleotides: 7. The DNA of the CDR3 is TGCAGCGTAGCGACAGGGGTTGGCTATGGCTACACCTTC. Protein: CSVATGVGYGYTF.

The V call is TRBV7-6, the J call TRBJ2-1; D is perhaps TRBD2 (6 bases). This CDR3 is 15 amino acids long. Germline values: CDR1 SGHVS, CDR2 FNYEAQ. The V end was cut by 2 bases, the J end by 5 bases, with 13 bases between. In DNA, the CDR3 is TGTGCCAGCAGCTTAATGGCGACTAGTGACAATGAGCAGTTCTTC. This translates into CASSLMATSDNEQFF.